The 22 T cell receptor beta chains presented below share a single source sample, sequenced in a study of healthy donors' naive CD4 and CD8 T cells. A linear amplification protocol produced the TCR libraries from around 510 ng of total RNA. TCRdb reprocessed the reads via MiXCR and lists one record per CDR3 protein. Of 200,000 or so distinct CDR3 sequences listed, about four fifths are singletons. Specimen: naive CD4+ and CD8+ T cells sorted from blood, pooled from several donors. Receptor source: a pool of human donors in good health; the sample pools cells from several healthy donors.

The chain combines TRBV29-1 with TRBJ2-7; D not resolved. CDR1 is SQVTM, CDR2 ANQGSEA, per germline. The CDR3 consists of 12 residues. The CDR3 nucleotides are TGCAGTGGAATCGGCAGCTCCTACGAGCAGTACTTC. Translating gives CSGIGSSYEQYF.

This clonotype was observed a handful of times. Germline is not matched at one junction end, which may reflect a read error. The J gene is TRBJ2-5, the V gene TRBV6-5; 9 bases fit TRBD2. The CDR3 runs 16 residues. CDR1 is MNHEY and CDR2 is SVGAGI in the germline V gene. The CDR3 loop is CAISESLAGTQETQYF. The CDR3 region has the DNA TGTGCCATCAGTGAGTCTCTAGCGGGGACTCAAGAGACCCAGTACTTC.

This chain uses TRBV27 with TRBJ2-1; D remains unclear. Germline assignment: CDR1 MNHEY and CDR2 SMNVEV (reference sequence). V was trimmed by 4 bases and J by 1 base, leaving 17 bases between them. There are 17 residues in the CDR3. The CDR3 loop reads CASSSPPWTDSYNEQFF. DNA for the CDR3: TGTGCCAGCAGTTCACCGCCCTGGACGGATTCCTACAATGAGCAGTTCTTC.

V and J are TRBV11-2 and TRBJ2-3; 7 positions match TRBD1. Germline V gene data show CDR1 as SGHAT and CDR2 as FQNNGV. CDR3 length equals 16 residues. J was trimmed by 4 bases and V by 1 base; bases with no gene match: 8. The CDR3 DNA follows: TGTGCCAGCAGCTTAGCGGACAGGTTTCCCCCAGATACGCAGTATTTT. This translates into CASSLADRFPPDTQYF.

The CDR3 sequence: CATSDFSPGAGKQFF. The CDR3 DNA reads as TGTGCCACCAGTGATTTCAGCCCAGGAGCAGGCAAGCAGTTCTTC. The chain has TRBV24-1 and TRBJ2-1; D not certain. Trimming pared 1 base from V and 11 bases from J, leaving 17 bases between. The length of the CDR3 is 15 residues. CDR1 is KGHDR, CDR2 SFDVKD, per germline.

This clonotype was counted a few times. Written as DNA, the CDR3 is TGTGCCAGCAGCCTTGTTAGCGGCTCCTCCTACGAGCAGTACTTC. It is translated as CASSLVSGSSYEQYF. V is TRBV6-2 or TRBV6-3 and J is TRBJ2-7, with D possibly being TRBD2 (6 bases). Germline CDR1 and CDR2: MNHEY and SVGEGT. Trimming left V 6 bases short and J 0 bases short, with 15 bases between. The CDR3 is made up of 15 amino acids.

V is TRBV19 and J is TRBJ1-2; D call uncertain. The CDR3 runs to 14 residues. In germline, CDR1 is LNHDA, CDR2 SQIVND (reference sequence). Trimming took off 6 bases at V and 2 bases at J, with 13 bases between the two ends. The CDR3 loop is CASRTLTGNYGYTF. For the CDR3, the DNA is TGTGCCAGTAGGACCCTGACGGGAAACTATGGCTACACCTTC. The variable domain in full, with the rest retrieved from reference TRBV19 and TRBJ1-2, is DGGITQSPKYLFRKEGQNVTLSCEQNLNHDAMYWYRQDPGQGLRLIYYSQIVNDFQKGDIAEGYSVSREKKESFPLTVTSAQKNPTAFYLCASRTLTGNYGYTFGSGTRLTVV.

The CDR3 sequence is CASRHAAEYTGELFF. CDR3 sequence (DNA): TGTGCCAGTAGACACGCAGCGGAATACACCGGGGAGCTGTTTTTT. The chain has TRBV19 and TRBJ2-2, with D perhaps TRBD2 (5 bases). The germline V gene encodes CDR1 LNHDA and CDR2 SQIVND (reference sequence). The CDR3 is 15 amino acids. With 6 bases removed from V and 3 bases from J, the gap between germline ends came to 14 bases.

This chain uses TRBV6-5 with TRBJ2-1, with D unresolved. The CDR3 spans 13 residues. Germline lookup yields CDR1 MNHEY and CDR2 SVGAGI. Trimming removed 4 bases at V and 4 bases at J, with 8 bases between. The CDR3 bases are TGTGCCAGCAGTTCCTCGCTGTACAATGAGCAGTTCTTC. Residues: CASSSSLYNEQFF.

This clonotype appeared once. The rearrangement uses TRBV5-4 and TRBJ1-2; 9 bases fit TRBD1. The germline gives CDR1 SGHNT, CDR2 YYREEE (reference sequence). With V trimmed by 0 bases and J by 7 bases, 1 base remained unmatched. This CDR3 spans 13 amino acids. The CDR3 region is CASSLEQGAGYTF. CDR3 bases: TGTGCCAGCAGCTTGGAACAGGGGGCTGGCTACACCTTC.

This chain links TRBV30 with TRBJ2-1; 12 bases align to TRBD2. J was trimmed by 6 bases and V by 0 bases; bases with no gene match: 3. Germline V gives CDR1 GTSNPN, CDR2 SVGIG (reference sequence). This CDR3 has 15 amino acids. CDR3 sequence: CAWSVLAGGPNEQFF. The CDR3 DNA reads TGTGCCTGGAGTGTACTAGCGGGAGGACCCAATGAGCAGTTCTTC.

The chain uses TRBV19 and TRBJ1-5; D gene ambiguous. V lost 7 bases to trimming and J lost 3 bases, with 7 bases between them. This CDR3 comprises 12 residues. Germline CDR1 and CDR2: LNHDA and SQIVND (reference sequence). The CDR3 coding sequence is TGTGCCAGTAACCCTCCCAATCAGCCCCAGCATTTT. Translation: CASNPPNQPQHF. Filled out from reference TRBV19 and TRBJ1-5, the complete variable domain reads DGGITQSPKYLFRKEGQNVTLSCEQNLNHDAMYWYRQDPGQGLRLIYYSQIVNDFQKGDIAEGYSVSREKKESFPLTVTSAQKNPTAFYLCASNPPNQPQHFGDGTRLSIL.

The chain combines TRBV20-1 with TRBJ2-1; 10 positions agree with TRBD2. With 2 bases clipped from V and 8 bases from J, the junction kept 9 bases outside the gene matches. Germline lookup yields CDR1 DFQATT and CDR2 SNEGSKA (reference sequence). This CDR3 comprises 15 residues. Here the CDR3 reads CSARPSLAGAHEQFF. The CDR3 DNA sequence: TGCAGTGCTAGACCCAGCCTAGCGGGAGCCCATGAGCAGTTCTTC.

The genes are TRBV6-5 and TRBJ2-1, with D perhaps TRBD1 (6 bases). Germline V gene data show CDR1 as MNHEY and CDR2 as SVGAGI. V lost 6 bases and J 6 bases, leaving 12 bases between the germline ends. The CDR3 totals 13 residues. CDR3 sequence (DNA): TGTGCCAGCAGCGAGGGGGACGGCAATGAGCAGTTCTTC. It encodes CASSEGDGNEQFF.

CDR3: CSVVGSGGRRSSYNEQFF. The CDR3 coding sequence is TGCAGCGTTGTCGGTAGCGGGGGGCGAAGGAGCTCCTACAATGAGCAGTTCTTC. The genes are TRBV29-1 and TRBJ2-1; 10 bases align to TRBD2. The CDR3 is 18 residues long. The V and J ends lost 4 bases and 0 bases, in that order; junction bases with no gene match: 12. The germline gives CDR1 SQVTM, CDR2 ANQGSEA.

Written as DNA, the CDR3 is TGCAGTGCTGCCTCGGGACTAGCGGACAATGAGCAGTTCTTC. Translating gives CSAASGLADNEQFF. This chain uses TRBV20-1 with TRBJ2-1; 11 nucleotides line up with TRBD2. Germline assignment: CDR1 DFQATT and CDR2 SNEGSKA (reference sequence). The CDR3 consists of 14 residues. Trimming removed 5 bases from V and 5 bases from J; junction bases left unmatched: 5.

This chain connects TRBV19 to TRBJ2-5; TRBD1 might be the D (6 bases). Between the trimmed V and J ends, which lost 4 bases and 5 bases, there was a span of 11 bases. The CDR3 is 13 residues long. Germline-derived CDR1 and CDR2 are LNHDA and SQIVND (reference sequence). The CDR3 DNA sequence: TGTGCCAGTAGTACTGCAGGGGAGGAGACCCAGTACTTC. It specifies CASSTAGEETQYF.

This chain uses TRBV30 with TRBJ1-1, with D unclear. Germline values: CDR1 GTSNPN, CDR2 SVGIG (reference sequence). CDR3 size: 10 residues. Trimming left V 4 bases short and J 3 bases short, with 3 bases between. CDR3 sequence: CAWTDTEAFF. The CDR3 DNA follows: TGTGCCTGGACGGACACTGAAGCTTTCTTT. The entire variable domain, with the rest obtained from reference TRBV30 and TRBJ1-1, is as follows: SQTIHQWPATLVQPVGSPLSLECTVEGTSNPNLYWYRQAAGRGLQLLFYSVGIGQISSEVPQNLSASRPQDRQFILSSKKLLLSDSGFYLCAWTDTEAFFGQGTRLTVV.

The V and J genes are TRBV12-3 or TRBV12-4 and TRBJ2-5; 10 positions agree with TRBD2. The CDR3 has 14 residues. V was pared by 6 bases and J by 7 bases, with 8 bases of the junction left unmatched. CDR3 region: CASRALEREGTQYF. Written as DNA, the CDR3 is TGTGCCAGCAGGGCCCTCGAGCGGGAGGGGACCCAGTACTTC.

CDR3 sequence reads: CSVEDPAQNYGYTF. DNA of the CDR3: TGCAGCGTTGAAGATCCCGCACAGAACTATGGCTACACCTTC. This chain joins TRBV29-1 and TRBJ1-2; D unresolved. Trimming removed 0 bases at V and 2 bases at J, with 10 bases between. The CDR3 is 14 amino acids. Germline loops: CDR1 SQVTM, CDR2 ANQGSEA. Drawing the rest from reference TRBV29-1 and TRBJ1-2, the complete variable domain is SAVISQKPSRDICQRGTSLTIQCQVDSQVTMMFWYRQQPGQSLTLIATANQGSEATYESGFVIDKFPISRPNLTFSTLTVSNMSPEDSSIYLCSVEDPAQNYGYTFGSGTRLTVV.

The chain employs TRBV30 and TRBJ1-1, with D uncertain. Germline values: CDR1 GTSNPN, CDR2 SVGIG (reference sequence). The V end lost 1 base, the J end lost 6 bases, and 6 bases lay between the germline ends. CDR3 length: 11 residues. The chain's CDR3 is CAWSGRAEAFF. In DNA form, the CDR3 reads TGTGCCTGGAGTGGGAGGGCTGAAGCTTTCTTT.

The chain uses TRBV29-1 and TRBJ2-1; no clear D. With 4 bases removed from V and 7 bases from J, the gap between germline ends came to 14 bases. The CDR3 has 13 amino acids. Looked up from germline, CDR1 is SQVTM and CDR2 is ANQGSEA. The chain's CDR3 is CSVVLRLGNEQFF. As DNA, the CDR3 is TGCAGCGTTGTCCTCCGCCTGGGTAATGAGCAGTTCTTC.